This T cell receptor (beta chain) was identified during a study of T-cell reconstitution after alpha-beta-depleted transplantation in children. About this clonotype itself: No antigen is known for it.

The TCRbeta library incorporated unique molecular identifiers. Each CDR3 protein is one row after TCRdb ran MiXCR on the PCR reads. The sample consists of 450,000 to 700,000 distinct CDR3 sequences, approximately 30% of them appearing once. Whole-study results and caveats: Newly generated T cells supplied most T-cell counts and diversity one year post-transplant. Some patients showed high day-60 TCRbeta diversity, which derived from surviving recipient T cells and thymic progenitors. Expanded graft clones numbering several hundred reportedly gave rise to alpha-beta T cells about two months after transplant.

The source material was PBMCs, sampled before TCRalphabeta/CD19-depleted stem cell transplant. The receptor was derived from a boy in the first two years of life with Wiskott-Aldrich syndrome, due to receive a stem cell transplant.

CDR3 amino acids: CAMSLAGLAGQETQYF. The CDR3 nucleotides read TGTGCCATGAGCCTCGCGGGACTAGCGGGCCAAGAGACCCAGTACTTC. V usage is TRBV4-2 and J usage is TRBJ2-5; the match to TRBD2 covers 12 bases. Germline values: CDR1 LGHNA, CDR2 YNFKEQ. The CDR3 is made up of 16 amino acids. After removal of 10 bases from V and 1 base from J, the junction contained 10 bases not matched to a gene.